Listed below are T cell receptor beta chains from one sample, sequenced in a study of blood T cell repertoires in COVID-19. The repertoire was sequenced with immunoSEQ multiplex PCR; TCRdb's copy has only in-frame clones and lacks some. The repertoire consists of nearly 200,000 clones, with approximately 81% occurring once and the leading ten covering around 21%. Input material: peripheral blood. These receptors came from a human donor in a cohort sampled during active COVID-19. The CDR3 runs from the conserved cysteine through the conserved F or W. The D gene is left open where the match is weak. Where a row states a size, it is once, few, many or the class of an expanded clone; other rows omit it.

d_gene,j_gene,abundance,v_gene,CDR3nt,CDR3aa
TRBD2,TRBJ2-1,NA,TRBV6-5,TGTGCCAGCCATGGCGGGGGGACATACAATGAGCAGTTCTTC,CASHGGGTYNEQFF
TRBD2,TRBJ2-1,NA,TRBV18,TGTGCCAGCTCACCACGAAGACTAGCGACAAGCTCCTACAATGAGCAGTTCTTC,CASSPRRLATSSYNEQFF
NA,TRBJ1-1,few,TRBV7-2,TGTGCCAGCAGCCCTAGCTCCGTGAGGCCTGAAGCTTTCTTT,CASSPSSVRPEAFF
TRBD1,TRBJ1-2,NA,TRBV2,TGTGCCAGCAGTCCGGGACAGAATAGCTATGGCTACACCTTC,CASSPGQNSYGYTF
NA,TRBJ1-2,NA,TRBV5-1,TGCGCCAGCAGCATAGGACAGATTACTAACTATGGCTACACCTTC,CASSIGQITNYGYTF
NA,TRBJ2-2,NA,TRBV28,TGTGCCAGCAGTTTACTGTTTAACACCGGGGAGCTGTTTTTT,CASSLLFNTGELFF
NA,TRBJ2-5,NA,TRBV18,TGTGCCAGCTCACCAAACGGAGGGGAGCCCAGTGAGACCCAGTACTTC,CASSPNGGEPSETQYF
TRBD1,TRBJ1-3,NA,TRBV19,TGTGCCAGTAGGGACAGGGCTGGAAACACCATATATTTT,CASRDRAGNTIYF
NA,TRBJ2-7,NA,TRBV11-1,TGTGCCAGCAGCAAGGACAGAATCTACGAGCAGTACTTC,CASSKDRIYEQYF
NA,TRBJ2-7,NA,TRBV28,TGTGCCAGCAGTTTACCCCCCAACGAGCAGTACTTC,CASSLPPNEQYF
NA,TRBJ1-2,NA,TRBV11-2,TGTGCCAGCAGCTTGGGATTGGGCGGGACCCTTAGCGGGCTCTATGGCTACACCTTC,CASSLGLGGTLSGLYGYTF
TRBD1,TRBJ2-1,NA,TRBV19,TGTGCCAGTAGGGACCCCGGGACAGGGAACAATGAGCAGTTCTTC,CASRDPGTGNNEQFF
NA,TRBJ2-3,NA,TRBV6-1,TGTGCCAGCAGTGAATTCCGAGCGACGACTCGAGATACGAATTTT,CASSEFRATTRDTNF
NA,TRBJ1-2,NA,TRBV14,TGTGCCAGCAGCCAAGACGCGGGGGGCTACACCTTC,CASSQDAGGYTF
TRBD1,TRBJ2-5,NA,TRBV5-5,TGTGCCAGCAGCTTGGGACAGGGTTCGGAGACCCAGTACTTC,CASSLGQGSETQYF
TRBD2,TRBJ2-1,NA,TRBV9,TGTGCCAGCAGCGTTAGGTTGGGAGGGGATTACAATGAGCAGTTCTTC,CASSVRLGGDYNEQFF
TRBD1,TRBJ2-7,NA,TRBV2,TGTGCCAGCAGTGAAGGGGACAGCCTCCTCTACGAGCAGTACTTC,CASSEGDSLLYEQYF
TRBD2,TRBJ2-1,NA,TRBV4-1,TGCGCCAGCAGCCACAGAAGTACTAGCGGGACGGTCAATGAGCAGTTCTTC,CASSHRSTSGTVNEQFF
NA,TRBJ1-1,NA,TRBV6-5,TGTGCCAGCAGTTACCCCGGCAGGCAAGCTTTCTTT,CASSYPGRQAFF
NA,TRBJ2-1,NA,TRBV27,TGTGCCAGCAGTTCAAGGGGCGCGGTCTTTCCTTATGAGCAGTTCTTC,CASSSRGAVFPYEQFF
NA,TRBJ2-3,NA,TRBV7-6,TGTGCCAGCAGCCGACCTTCTGGGCGGACTAGCACAGATACGCAGTATTTT,CASSRPSGRTSTDTQYF
TRBD1,TRBJ1-2,NA,TRBV18,TGTGCCAGCTCCCGGGGGACAGCCGATAGGGGCTACACCTTC,CASSRGTADRGYTF
NA,TRBJ2-1,few,TRBV6-1,TGTGCCAGCAGTGAAGCGTTAACCTATAACAATGAGCAGTTCTTC,CASSEALTYNNEQFF
NA,TRBJ1-2,NA,TRBV6-2/TRBV6-3,TGTGCCAGCAGTTACTCGGGAGCAGTGTGGACCTTC,CASSYSGAVWTF
TRBD1,TRBJ2-1,NA,TRBV27,TGTGCCAGCAGTTTTGGCCGGGACAGGGGAAATAGGAATGAGCAGTTCTTC,CASSFGRDRGNRNEQFF
NA,TRBJ1-4,NA,TRBV6-5,TGTGCCAGCAGGCGCGCGGCTAATGAAAAACTGTTTTTT,CASRRAANEKLFF
NA,TRBJ2-3,NA,TRBV7-9,TGTGCCAGCAGCTTATATCTGGGGGCAGGAGATACGCAGTATTTT,CASSLYLGAGDTQYF
NA,TRBJ1-1,NA,TRBV2,TGTGCCAGCAAGCGGTGGAGGGGCCCGACGTTTGAAGCTTTCTTT,CASKRWRGPTFEAFF
NA,TRBJ1-3,NA,TRBV27,TGTGCCAGCGGCCCTCTGACTGGAAACACCATATATTTT,CASGPLTGNTIYF
NA,TRBJ2-2,NA,TRBV5-8,TGTGCCAGCAGCCGTACCACAGGATCGGCGCTGTTTTTT,CASSRTTGSALFF
NA,TRBJ2-2,NA,TRBV4-2,TGTGCCAGCAGCCAAGACTTAGTCGGGTCCGCCGGGGAGCTGTTTTTT,CASSQDLVGSAGELFF
TRBD2,TRBJ2-5,NA,TRBV7-7,TGTGCTAGCAGCTTAAACGCGGGGGGGCTGGAGACCCAGTACTTC,CASSLNAGGLETQYF
NA,TRBJ1-5,NA,TRBV7-6,TGTGCCAGCAGCCGGGACTTCGAAGGGCAGCCCCAGCATTTT,CASSRDFEGQPQHF
TRBD1,TRBJ1-1,NA,TRBV5-1,TGCGCCAGCAGCGAACAGGGGGCGCTGACCACTGAAGCTTTCTTT,CASSEQGALTTEAFF
NA,TRBJ1-1,NA,TRBV2,TGTGCCAGCAGTGAAAGGGCTGGGAGCCAGACATATTATCGAGGAGCTTTCTTT,CASSERAGSQTYYRGAFF
TRBD2,TRBJ2-3,NA,TRBV7-3,TGTGCCAGCAGCTCCCTAGCGGGGGACACAGATACGCAGTATTTT,CASSSLAGDTDTQYF
TRBD1,TRBJ2-5,NA,TRBV7-2,TGTGCCAGCCTGAAGACAGGGGGCGCGCAAGAGACCCAGTACTTC,CASLKTGGAQETQYF
TRBD1,TRBJ2-3,NA,TRBV9,TGTGCCAGCAGCGGTCCGGGACAGTCTCTAGATTTT,CASSGPGQSLDF
NA,TRBJ1-6,NA,TRBV11-2,TGTGCCAGCATCCCAGCCCCGGGACAAGGGGGTTCACCCCTCCACTTT,CASIPAPGQGGSPLHF
NA,TRBJ1-2,NA,TRBV3-1/TRBV3-2,TGTGCCAGCAGCCAAGCGTCAGCAGGGGAGTATGGCTACACCTTC,CASSQASAGEYGYTF
TRBD2,TRBJ2-3,NA,TRBV5-1,TGCGCCAGCAGCCAGGGACTAGCGGGGGGGGCAGATACGCAGTATTTT,CASSQGLAGGADTQYF
NA,TRBJ1-3,once,TRBV3-1/TRBV3-2,TGTGCCAGCAGTCGAGGGGGAAACACCATATATTTT,CASSRGGNTIYF
NA,TRBJ1-2,few,TRBV20-1,TGCAGTGCGGGGGCCGACTATGGCTACACCTTC,CSAGADYGYTF
NA,TRBJ2-1,NA,TRBV9,TGTGCCAGCAGCGTGGGAGGGGGAACATACAATGAGCAGTTCTTC,CASSVGGGTYNEQFF
TRBD2,TRBJ2-5,once,TRBV4-1,TGCGCCAGCAGCCATGCTAGCGGGGGGATCCAAGAGACCCAGTACTTC,CASSHASGGIQETQYF
TRBD2,TRBJ2-3,NA,TRBV7-8,TGTGCCAGCACCTATAGCGGGAGGGCCGGGATAGATACGCAGTATTTT,CASTYSGRAGIDTQYF